A single TCR beta chain is shown here with its context. Antigen: not known. Uncontrolled infection, other autoimmune disease, pregnancy or lactation disqualified patients from enrolment. TCR beta CDR3 regions were amplified from RNA. Carried out on the TCR CDR3, a first-round RT-PCR used the HTBI primer set. TCRdb re-derived calls from the multiplex PCR reads in MiXCR, one entry per CDR3 protein. The table has around 34,000 distinct CDR3 sequences, roughly half seen once; the top ten hold under 30%. The entry originates in a study of T cells in Graves' hyperthyroidism and ophthalmopathy. Whole-study findings and limits: Expanded thyroid clonotypes (above 0.001) were mostly also found in blood.

The sequenced material came from blood. This receptor was identified in a woman between 35 and 50 years old with Graves' ophthalmopathy.

This CDR3 reads CASSLDGALTDTQYF. The CDR3 region has the DNA TGCGCCAGCAGCTTGGACGGGGCCCTCACAGATACGCAGTATTTT. The chain combines TRBV5-1 with TRBJ2-3, with D perhaps assigned TRBD1 or TRBD2 (5 bases each). CDR1 is SGHRS, CDR2 YFSETQ, per germline. CDR3 length equals 15 residues. V shed 0 bases and J shed 2 bases, with 10 bases lying between them.